This entry features one T cell receptor (beta chain) sequence. The CDR3 sequence is 15 residues long. V lost 6 bases to trimming and J lost 5 bases, with 19 bases between them. The V gene's germline CDR1 is MNHEY and CDR2 SMNVEV (reference sequence). The data belong to a study of immune evolution from preneoplasia to lung adenocarcinoma. Sequencing was performed with immunoSEQ multiplex PCR; in TCRdb, only in-frame clones are kept and a portion is missing. This table holds 14,000 or so clones, over 75% found once. Histologic diagnosis was independently verified by two lung pathologists. The source material was FFPE lung adenocarcinoma in situ tissue. The rearrangement uses TRBV27 and TRBJ2-5; possible D gene TRBD2, 6 bases. This receptor was obtained from an older donor with lung adenocarcinoma. The CDR3 region is CASRHILGGAETQYF. DNA of the CDR3: TGTGCCAGCAGGCATATATTGGGGGGTGCGGAGACCCAGTACTTC.